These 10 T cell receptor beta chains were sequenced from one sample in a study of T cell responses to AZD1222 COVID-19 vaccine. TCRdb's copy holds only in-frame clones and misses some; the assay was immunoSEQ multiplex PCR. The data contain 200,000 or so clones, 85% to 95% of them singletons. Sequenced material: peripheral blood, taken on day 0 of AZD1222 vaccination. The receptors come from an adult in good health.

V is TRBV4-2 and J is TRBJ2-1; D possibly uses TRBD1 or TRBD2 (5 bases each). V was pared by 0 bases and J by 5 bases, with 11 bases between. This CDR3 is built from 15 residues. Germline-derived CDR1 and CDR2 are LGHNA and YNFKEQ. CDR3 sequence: CASSQEGTRDNEQFF. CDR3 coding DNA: TGTGCCAGCAGCCAAGAGGGGACGAGAGACAATGAGCAGTTCTTC.

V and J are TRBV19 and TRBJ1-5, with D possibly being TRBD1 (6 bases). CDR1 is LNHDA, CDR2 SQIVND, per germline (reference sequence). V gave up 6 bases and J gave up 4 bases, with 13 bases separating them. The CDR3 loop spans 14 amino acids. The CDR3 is CASRQTGLNQPQHF. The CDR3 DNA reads TGTGCCAGTAGACAGACAGGTTTAAATCAGCCCCAGCATTTT. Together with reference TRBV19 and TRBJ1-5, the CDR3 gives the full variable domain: DGGITQSPKYLFRKEGQNVTLSCEQNLNHDAMYWYRQDPGQGLRLIYYSQIVNDFQKGDIAEGYSVSREKKESFPLTVTSAQKNPTAFYLCASRQTGLNQPQHFGDGTRLSIL.

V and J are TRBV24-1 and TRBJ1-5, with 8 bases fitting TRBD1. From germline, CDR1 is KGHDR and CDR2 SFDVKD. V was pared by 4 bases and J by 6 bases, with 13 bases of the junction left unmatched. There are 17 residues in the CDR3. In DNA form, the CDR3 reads TGTGCCACCAGTGACTCCGGACAGGGTGGTCTCCGTCAGCCCCAGCATTTT. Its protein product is CATSDSGQGGLRQPQHF.

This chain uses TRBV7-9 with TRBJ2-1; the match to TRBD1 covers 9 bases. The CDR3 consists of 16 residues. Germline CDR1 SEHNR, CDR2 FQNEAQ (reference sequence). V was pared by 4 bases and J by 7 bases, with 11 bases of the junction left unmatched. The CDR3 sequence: CASSSRDRGFFNEQFF. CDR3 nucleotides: TGTGCCAGCAGCTCCCGCGACAGGGGGTTTTTTAATGAGCAGTTCTTC.

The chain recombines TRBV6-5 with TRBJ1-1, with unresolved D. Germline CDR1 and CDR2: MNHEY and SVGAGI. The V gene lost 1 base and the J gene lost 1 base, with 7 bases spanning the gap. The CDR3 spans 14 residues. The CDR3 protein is CASSYWAGNTEAFF. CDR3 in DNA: TGTGCCAGCAGTTACTGGGCAGGGAACACTGAAGCTTTCTTT.

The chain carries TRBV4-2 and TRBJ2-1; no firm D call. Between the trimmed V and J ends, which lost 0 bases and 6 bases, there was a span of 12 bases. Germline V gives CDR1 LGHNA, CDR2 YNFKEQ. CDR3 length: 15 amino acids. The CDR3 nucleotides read TGTGCCAGCAGCCAAGACCCCGGACGGTCCAATGAGCAGTTCTTC. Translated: CASSQDPGRSNEQFF.

In DNA, the CDR3 is TGTGCCAGCAGTTATACGGTACTGAGTAATAGCAATCAGCCCCAGCATTTT. Translated, it gives CASSYTVLSNSNQPQHF. The V and J genes are TRBV28 and TRBJ1-5; D remains unclear. The CDR3 sequence is 17 residues long. Deletions cut 4 bases from V and 0 bases from J, with 16 bases between. Germline V lookup: CDR1 MDHEN, CDR2 SYDVKM.

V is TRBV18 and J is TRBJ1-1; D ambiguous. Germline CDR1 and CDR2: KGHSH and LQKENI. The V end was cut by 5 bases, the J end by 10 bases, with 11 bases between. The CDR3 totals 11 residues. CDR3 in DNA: TGTGCCAGCTCAAGCATCGGCCCAGCTTTCTTT. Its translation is CASSSIGPAFF.

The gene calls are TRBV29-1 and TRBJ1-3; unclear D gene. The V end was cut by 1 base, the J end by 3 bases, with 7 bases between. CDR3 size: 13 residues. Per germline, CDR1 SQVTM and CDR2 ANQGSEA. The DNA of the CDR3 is TGCAGCGTTGAAGCAGATCTTGGAAACACCATATATTTT. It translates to CSVEADLGNTIYF.

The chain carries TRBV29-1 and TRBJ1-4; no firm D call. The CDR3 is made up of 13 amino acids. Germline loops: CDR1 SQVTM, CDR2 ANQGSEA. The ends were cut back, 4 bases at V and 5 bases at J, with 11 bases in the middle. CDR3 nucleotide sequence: TGCAGCGTTGTCGGACCCAGAAATGAAAAACTGTTTTTT. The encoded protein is CSVVGPRNEKLFF.